Given below is one T cell receptor (beta chain) in context. This sample was taken from a study of blood T cell repertoires in COVID-19. Study summary: Researchers got acute and convalescent COVID-19 samples from the United States, Italy and Spain. T cells, B-cell-depleted T cells, or PBMCs supplied cDNA or gDNA.

Original data processing: From reference gene primer amplification, estimates of nucleated cell counts were derived. The repertoire was sequenced with immunoSEQ multiplex PCR; TCRdb's copy has only in-frame clones and lacks some. D and trimming come from the DNA, and the V and J calls and clone size come from that table. The data contain 95,000 to 150,000 clones, more than 60% of them seen just once; the ten biggest clones take up 2% to 2.5%. Germline CDR1 is LNHDA and CDR2 is SQIVND (reference sequence). V was pared by 4 bases and J by 8 bases, with 12 bases between. This CDR3 spans 13 amino acids. The chain recombines TRBV19 with TRBJ2-4; a possible D gene is TRBD2 (6 bases). The sequencing sample was made of peripheral blood. This TCR was recovered from a man in his 70s with acute or convalescent COVID-19. The CDR3 nucleotides read TGTGCCAGTAGTAGGGGAGGAGTAGACATTCAGTACTTC. Its protein is CASSRGGVDIQYF.